This T cell receptor beta chain was sequenced during a study of cytomegalovirus exposure and HLA in healthy donors. A single count supports this clone. Its cognate antigen is unknown. Overall study findings and caveats: Published work reported that the classifier diagnosed cytomegalovirus status with high specificity and sensitivity. Later analysis identified several of the most significant clusters that appeared linked to common viral pathogens.

The PCR ran on 60 Vbeta and 13 Jbeta primers. Profiling relied on immunoSEQ multiplex PCR, and the TCRdb table lists in-frame clones only, not all of them. The sample contains approximately 150,000 clones, over 70% of which appear only once. Germline lookup yields CDR1 SGHNT and CDR2 YYREEE (reference sequence). With 1 base clipped from V and 4 bases from J, the junction kept 0 bases outside the gene matches. CDR3 length: 15 residues. What was sequenced was PBMCs. The chain is built from TRBV5-4 and TRBJ2-2; 11 bases line up with TRBD2. This receptor was identified in a man aged 18 to 29 in good health and CMV-seropositive. CDR3 loop: CASSLTSGSTGELFF. Here the CDR3 DNA reads TGTGCCAGCAGCTTGACTAGCGGGAGCACCGGGGAGCTGTTTTTT.